This TCR beta chain originates from a study of molecular identifiers for immune sequencing clone quantification. General study findings and limits: Among effectors, clones above 20 RNA copies held over 98% of molecules; among naive cells, under 1%.

To note about this clonotype: What it recognizes is unknown. Since a much larger clone is just one base distant, this may be a read error.

Generation of bulk TCR libraries relied on previously described methods and listed TCR primers. A single record per CDR3 protein comes from TCRdb applying MiXCR to the PCR reads. Counted here are 300,000 to 400,000 distinct CDR3 sequences, roughly a quarter occurring once; the ten biggest clones make up 0.65% to 0.75%. Germline V gives CDR1 PRHDT, CDR2 FYEKMQ (reference sequence). V gave up 5 bases and J gave up 2 bases, with 14 bases separating them. This CDR3 is 15 amino acids long. The chain recombines TRBV13 with TRBJ2-3; TRBD1 might be the D (5 bases). Sequences were obtained from naive CD8+ T cells from blood, with Jurkat cell RNA spiked in. Subset denoted: FACS-sorted CD8+CD4-CCR7+CD45RA+ naive T cells. This clonotype originated in a human donor in good health. Some libraries in this study had Jurkat cell RNA spiked in. The CDR3 protein is CASSPKGINTDTQYF. The CDR3 coding sequence is TGTGCCAGCAGCCCCAAGGGGATTAACACAGATACGCAGTATTTT.